The subject of this entry is one T cell receptor beta chain. A single count supports this clone. Its recognized antigen is unknown. The input lacks base qualities; no much larger clone sits a single base away. This record comes from a study of blood T cell repertoires in COVID-19 (dated by TCRdb to the early 2020s). Context from the whole study: Collaborator samples came from the United States, Italy and Spain and covered acute and convalescent phases of COVID-19. The material from the prospective study consisted of cDNA or gDNA derived from T cells, B-cell-depleted T cells, or PBMCs. Where available, HLA class I and class II types were taken from metadata supplied by the sample provider and were not determined by assay-based typing. Deeply sampled blood TCRbeta repertoires from subjects exposed to, actively infected with, or recovered from COVID-19 were included in the dataset. The sample metadata nearly always contained a de-identified subject ID, COVID-19 status, age in years and sex. The repertoires were released in a freely available public database meant as a resource for research on the immune response to SARS-CoV-2. The samples were drawn from the first 160 participants of the ongoing ImmuneRACE study and from 1,254 subjects provided by 6 global collaborators.

Overall study results and their limits: Clinical and demographic metadata were provided uncurated, with the amount varying by source and participant.

Whole blood was collected in K2EDTA tubes by collaborating institutions according to the institutions' own protocols. Collaborator samples were shipped for TCRbeta analysis as frozen whole blood, isolated PBMCs, or DNA extracted from either sample type. TCRbeta CDR3 regions were amplified from genomic DNA by means of the immunoSEQ Assay, a bias-controlled multiplex PCR. Under the source paper's analysis protocol: Within the assay, amplification of reference gene primers was used to estimate how many nucleated cells each sample contained. Sequence reads were collapsed and filtered to measure the absolute abundance of every unique TCRbeta CDR3 rearrangement. Productive Simpson clonality was computed per sample as the square root of Simpson's diversity index over productive rearrangements. TCRdb re-hosts the immuneACCESS table, in-frame sequences only. Its copies lack some clones; in the studies checked, an unresolved V gene accounts for under half of them, and the cause for the rest is not known. D and trimming come from the DNA, and the V and J calls and clone size come from that table. For this sample there are more than 80,000 clones; about 84% appear just once. 14% of the sample rests with the top ten.

Measured from the cysteine to the phenylalanine, the CDR3 is 13 residues long. Only CDR3 DNA remains: 39 bases, in frame from the first base. As encoded in the germline V gene, CDR1 is SQVTM while CDR2 is ANQGSEA. The V end loses 4 bases and the J end loses 1 base, and a stretch of 5 bases separates them. The sequencing input was peripheral blood. This clonotype was obtained from a woman aged 55-69 years with acute or convalescent COVID-19. This chain joins TRBV29-1 to TRBJ2-6, with TRBD1 as a weak D call on 5 bases. The DNA sequence reads TGCAGCGTTGCAGGGTCTGGGGCCAACGTCCTGACTTTC. It is translated as CSVAGSGANVLTF.